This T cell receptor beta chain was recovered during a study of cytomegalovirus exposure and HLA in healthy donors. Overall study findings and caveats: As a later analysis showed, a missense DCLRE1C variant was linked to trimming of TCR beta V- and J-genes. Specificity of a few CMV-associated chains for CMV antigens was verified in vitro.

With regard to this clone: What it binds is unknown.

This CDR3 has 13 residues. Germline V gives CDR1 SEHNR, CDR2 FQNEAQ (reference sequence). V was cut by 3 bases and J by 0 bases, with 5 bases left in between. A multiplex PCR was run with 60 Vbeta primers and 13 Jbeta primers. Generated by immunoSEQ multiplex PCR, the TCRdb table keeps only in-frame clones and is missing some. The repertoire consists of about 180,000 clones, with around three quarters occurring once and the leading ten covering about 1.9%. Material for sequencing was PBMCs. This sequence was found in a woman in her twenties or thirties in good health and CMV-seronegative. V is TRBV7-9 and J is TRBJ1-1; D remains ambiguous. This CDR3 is CASSLSVNTEAFF. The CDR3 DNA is TGTGCCAGCAGCTTGTCGGTGAACACTGAAGCTTTCTTT. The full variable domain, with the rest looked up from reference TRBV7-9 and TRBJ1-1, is DTGVSQNPRHKITKRGQNVTFRCDPISEHNRLYWYRQTLGQGPEFLTYFQNEAQLEKSRLLSDRFSAERPKGSFSTLEIQRTEQGDSAMYLCASSLSVNTEAFFGQGTRLTVV.